This TCR beta chain was sequenced for a study of glioma-infiltrating T cells. Overall study findings and caveats: CDR3 overlap between tissue and blood was very small. Non-neoplastic patients had below-expected tissue-blood divergence, while all gliomas exceeded expectation.

The CDR3 sequence is 17 residues long. Germline values: CDR1 SGHTA, CDR2 FQGNSA. Trimming left V 2 bases short and J 5 bases short, with 19 bases between. TCR alpha and beta CDR3 regions were amplified from RNA using iRepertoire nested multiplex PCR. One-step reverse transcription and amplification started from about 100-400 ng of tissue mRNA or PBMC total RNA. From the multiplex PCR reads, TCRdb called clonotypes with MiXCR, one entry per CDR3 protein. The table shows approximately 100,000 distinct CDR3 sequences, with less than 30% occurring only once. This clonotype has a count of ten or more. Antigen specificity is unknown.

Sequenced material: glioma tissue, nonneoplastic brain tissue, or PBMCs (not recorded which). The gene calls are TRBV7-2 and TRBJ1-5; D gene uncertain. The clonotype originates from a human donor with low-grade glioma or glioblastoma, undergoing nonglioma brain surgery, or in good health (not recorded which). CDR3 DNA sequence: TGTGCCAGCAGCTTAAAACGGTCCGGAGTCAGATATCAGCCCCAGCATTTT. This codes for CASSLKRSGVRYQPQHF.